This entry lists 19 T cell receptor beta chains sequenced from one sample in a study of cytomegalovirus exposure and HLA in healthy donors. This PCR relied on a set of 60 Vbeta primers and 13 Jbeta primers. Assay: immunoSEQ multiplex PCR; the TCRdb copy retains only in-frame clones and omits some. The sample holds roughly 300,000 clones, just over 85% seen once. Input material: PBMCs. Receptors were obtained from a man aged 35 to 55 in good health and CMV-seropositive.

The chain joins TRBV19 to TRBJ2-6; no clear D gene. The CDR3 consists of 14 residues. CDR1 and CDR2 from the germline V gene are LNHDA and SQIVND (reference sequence). Between the trimmed V and J ends, which lost 3 bases and 0 bases, there was a span of 3 bases. DNA of the CDR3: TGTGCCAGTAGTATCAGCTCTGGGGCCAACGTCCTGACTTTC. Its translation is CASSISSGANVLTF.

The J gene is TRBJ2-7, the V gene TRBV19; 8 nucleotides agree with TRBD2. Germline V gene lookup returns CDR1 LNHDA and CDR2 SQIVND (reference sequence). This CDR3 region has 15 residues. J lost 3 bases, V lost 5 bases, and 9 bases had no gene match. The CDR3 spells CASSFRTSRGYEQYF. The CDR3 DNA is TGTGCCAGTAGTTTCCGGACTAGCAGGGGCTACGAGCAGTACTTC. Filled out from reference TRBV19 and TRBJ2-7, the complete variable domain reads DGGITQSPKYLFRKEGQNVTLSCEQNLNHDAMYWYRQDPGQGLRLIYYSQIVNDFQKGDIAEGYSVSREKKESFPLTVTSAQKNPTAFYLCASSFRTSRGYEQYFGPGTRLTVT.

The rearrangement joins TRBV4-1 to TRBJ2-3; maybe TRBD1 (6 bases). Germline V gives CDR1 MGHRA, CDR2 YSYEKL. V shed 0 bases and J shed 0 bases, with 16 bases lying between them. The CDR3 loop spans 18 amino acids. The CDR3 sequence: CASSQDKERGSSTDTQYF. Here the CDR3 DNA reads TGCGCCAGCAGCCAAGATAAGGAGAGGGGGTCTAGCACAGATACGCAGTATTTT.

The chain uses TRBV6-5 and TRBJ2-5; D may be TRBD1 (6 bases). Judging by the DNA end, TRBJ2-7 fits better; the J call may be wrong. The V gene's germline CDR1 is MNHEY and CDR2 SVGAGI. There are 12 residues in the CDR3. The CDR3 region is CASRNDRYEQYF. The CDR3, as DNA: TGTGCCAGCAGAAACGACAGGTACGAGCAGTACTTC.

The gene calls are TRBV15 and TRBJ2-1; 14 nucleotides agree with TRBD2. This CDR3 contains 19 residues. J gave up 5 bases and V 0 bases, and 9 bases lay outside the gene matches. Germline V gene sequence: CDR1 LNHNV, CDR2 YYDKDF (reference sequence). The CDR3 nucleotides are TGTGCCACCAGCAGAGATAGGGGGACTAGCGGGAGTTTGGACAATGAGCAGTTCTTC. Translating gives CATSRDRGTSGSLDNEQFF.

The chain links TRBV9 to TRBJ2-3, with TRBD2 identical over 15 bases. The CDR3 spans 17 residues. V was pared by 0 bases and J by 6 bases, with 5 bases of the junction left unmatched. Germline V CDR1 and CDR2: SGDLS, YYNGEE. The CDR3 reads CASSVVGLAGGHDTQYF. The CDR3 DNA sequence: TGTGCCAGCAGCGTAGTGGGACTAGCGGGAGGTCATGATACGCAGTATTTT.

The J gene is TRBJ1-1, the V gene TRBV6-1; TRBD1 matches at 8 bases. Looked up from germline, CDR1 is MNHNS and CDR2 is SASEGT. V was pared by 4 bases and J by 5 bases, with 9 bases of the junction left unmatched. This CDR3 spans 15 amino acids. The CDR3 region is CASSVTGGGDTEAFF. Here the CDR3 DNA reads TGTGCCAGCAGTGTTACAGGGGGAGGGGATACTGAAGCTTTCTTT.

V usage is TRBV7-2 and J usage is TRBJ2-1, with TRBD2 matching over 9 bases. The CDR3 extends over 14 amino acids. J was trimmed by 9 bases and V by 6 bases; bases with no gene match: 9. The germline CDR1 and CDR2 sequences are SGHTA and FQGNSA. DNA of the CDR3: TGTGCCAGCAGTCTGGGACTAGCAACGGGTGAGCAGTTCTTC. Its translation is CASSLGLATGEQFF.

The chain is built from TRBV25-1 and TRBJ2-2; 7 bases agree with TRBD1. The CDR3 is 14 amino acids. The trim removed 8 bases at V and 5 bases at J, leaving 8 bases unmatched. Per the germline V gene, CDR1 is MGHDK and CDR2 is SYGVNS. CDR3: CASQLRQGTGELFF. CDR3 nucleotides: TGTGCCAGCCAACTGAGACAGGGAACCGGGGAGCTGTTTTTT.

The rearrangement uses TRBV4-1 and TRBJ2-1; TRBD2 aligns across 10 bases. Germline assignment: CDR1 MGHRA and CDR2 YSYEKL. The V gene end was trimmed by 0 bases and the J gene end by 6 bases; junction bases not matched to a gene: 11. This CDR3 spans 18 amino acids. As DNA, the CDR3 is TGCGCCAGCAGCCAAGATTGGGGGACTAGCGACCTCGGCAATGAGCAGTTCTTC. Its translation is CASSQDWGTSDLGNEQFF.

The chain employs TRBV5-5 and TRBJ2-2; 10 nucleotides agree with TRBD1. V dropped 0 bases and J dropped 5; count of bases not matched to a gene: 1. This CDR3 has 15 residues. Per germline, CDR1 SGHKS and CDR2 YYEKEE (reference sequence). The CDR3 coding sequence is TGTGCCAGCAGCTTGGGGGGACAGGGGACCGGGGAGCTGTTTTTT. It specifies CASSLGGQGTGELFF.

CDR3 nucleotides: TGTGCCAGCAGCCTCCGTACAGGTGATTATGGCTACACCTTC. Its protein is CASSLRTGDYGYTF. The chain recombines TRBV6-5 with TRBJ1-2, with D tentatively TRBD1 (5 bases). CDR3 length: 14 residues. The germline gives CDR1 MNHEY, CDR2 SVGAGI. V was shortened by 6 bases and J by 5 bases, with 16 bases between the two germline ends.

The chain has TRBV5-1 and TRBJ2-5; D gene unclear. Germline V lookup: CDR1 SGHRS, CDR2 YFSETQ. The CDR3 has 15 residues. Trimming removed 4 bases at V and 5 bases at J, with 18 bases between. In nucleotides, the CDR3 is TGCGCCAGCAGCCCAGCGCGAGGCCTCGGTGAGACCCAGTACTTC. Its protein is CASSPARGLGETQYF.

The chain joins TRBV27 to TRBJ1-6; no definite D call. V was pared by 8 bases and J by 4 bases, with 9 bases between. Germline V CDR1 and CDR2: MNHEY, SMNVEV (reference sequence). The CDR3 spans 13 residues. CDR3 nucleotide sequence: TGTGCCAGCTCAACAGAGTATAATTCACCCCTCCACTTT. It is translated as CASSTEYNSPLHF.

V usage is TRBV2 and J usage is TRBJ1-4, with 7 bases matching TRBD1. Unmatched junction bases numbered 6, after V lost 3 bases and J lost 5 bases. Germline V gene data show CDR1 as SNHLY and CDR2 as FYNNEI. The CDR3 loop spans 15 amino acids. The CDR3 coding sequence is TGTGCCAGCAGTGAGAACAGGGGTAGGAATGAAAAACTGTTTTTT. Translation gives CASSENRGRNEKLFF.

The chain carries TRBV28 and TRBJ2-7, with D perhaps matching TRBD2 (6 bases). This CDR3 spans 14 amino acids. Germline values: CDR1 MDHEN, CDR2 SYDVKM. Trimming left V 3 bases short and J 5 bases short, with 14 bases between. The CDR3 DNA reads TGTGCCAGCAGTTTGGGGCGGGAACTCGACGAGCAGTACTTC. It yields the protein CASSLGRELDEQYF. Full variable domain (outside the CDR3, taken from reference TRBV28 and TRBJ2-7): DVKVTQSSRYLVKRTGEKVFLECVQDMDHENMFWYRQDPGLGLRLIYFSYDVKMKEKGDIPEGYSVSREKKERFSLILESASTNQTSMYLCASSLGRELDEQYFGPGTRLTVT.

The V gene is TRBV7-2, the J gene TRBJ2-5; 11 bases line up with TRBD2. The germline V gene has CDR1 SGHTA and CDR2 FQGNSA. This CDR3 has 15 amino acids. Trimming cost V 5 bases and J 7 bases; bases outside gene matches: 9. Written as DNA, the CDR3 is TGTGCCAGCAGCGCCTACGGTGGACTAGCGGGGACCCAGTACTTC. As protein: CASSAYGGLAGTQYF.

This rearrangement joins TRBV19 to TRBJ2-1; TRBD2 aligns across 9 bases. V was pared by 7 bases and J by 8 bases, with 15 bases of the junction left unmatched. Germline V gives CDR1 LNHDA, CDR2 SQIVND (reference sequence). This CDR3 contains 16 residues. As DNA, the CDR3 is TGTGCCAGTACCGACCCTTGGCGGGAGGGCCCGGATGAGCAGTTCTTC. Translating gives CASTDPWREGPDEQFF. Filled out from reference TRBV19 and TRBJ2-1, the complete variable domain reads DGGITQSPKYLFRKEGQNVTLSCEQNLNHDAMYWYRQDPGQGLRLIYYSQIVNDFQKGDIAEGYSVSREKKESFPLTVTSAQKNPTAFYLCASTDPWREGPDEQFFGPGTRLTVL.

The chain joins TRBV28 to TRBJ2-5; weak D call: TRBD2 (7 bases). The V gene's germline CDR1 is MDHEN and CDR2 SYDVKM. The CDR3 totals 12 residues. V was cut by 7 bases and J by 10 bases, with 16 bases left in between. The CDR3 coding sequence is TGTGCCAGCACCTCTTTGGGAGGGGGCCAGTACTTC. Translating gives CASTSLGGGQYF.